This TCR beta chain was identified during a study of spatial heterogeneity in lung cancer. In its sample, this clonotype was seen many times. The time point: blood at routine non-recurrence follow-up after resection. A single record per CDR3 protein comes from TCRdb applying MiXCR to the 5' RACE reads. Of about 120,000 distinct CDR3 sequences listed, approximately 11% are singletons. Trimming left V 5 bases short and J 4 bases short, with 21 bases between. The CDR3 totals 16 residues. Per the germline V gene, CDR1 is MDHEN and CDR2 is SYDVKM. This specimen was PBMCs, taken at follow-up. The TCR originated in a female donor with early-stage non-small cell lung cancer. The J gene is TRBJ2-7, the V gene TRBV28, with D perhaps TRBD2 (5 bases). CDR3 region: CASSTPSREGSYEQYF. CDR3 DNA: TGTGCCAGCAGTACCCCTTCGCGTGAAGGGAGTTACGAGCAGTACTTC.